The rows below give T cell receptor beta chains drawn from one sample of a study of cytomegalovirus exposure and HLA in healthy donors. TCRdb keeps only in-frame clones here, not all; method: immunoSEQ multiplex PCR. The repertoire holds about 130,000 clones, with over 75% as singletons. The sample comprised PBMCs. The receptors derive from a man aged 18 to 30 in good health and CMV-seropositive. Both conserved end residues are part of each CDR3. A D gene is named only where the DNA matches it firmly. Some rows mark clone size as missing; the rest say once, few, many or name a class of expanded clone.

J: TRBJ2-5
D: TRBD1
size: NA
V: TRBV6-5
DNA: TGTGCCAGCTCACCGGGACAGGGGGGGGGCGAGACCCAGTACTTC
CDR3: CASSPGQGGGETQYF

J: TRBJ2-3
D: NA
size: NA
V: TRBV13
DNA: TGTGCCAGCAGCTTAGAAACTAGGAGGGGCACAGATACGCAGTATTTT
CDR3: CASSLETRRGTDTQYF

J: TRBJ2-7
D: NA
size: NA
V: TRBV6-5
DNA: TGTGCCAGCAGTTACTCGGTCAGGTCCTACGAGCAGTACTTC
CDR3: CASSYSVRSYEQYF

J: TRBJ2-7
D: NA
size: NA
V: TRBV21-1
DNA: TGTGCCAGCAGCAAACTACTCCGGGACTACGAGCAGTACTTC
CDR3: CASSKLLRDYEQYF

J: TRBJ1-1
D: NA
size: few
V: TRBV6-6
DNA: TGTGCCAGCAGCCGTACGGTGAACACTGAAGCTTTCTTT
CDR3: CASSRTVNTEAFF

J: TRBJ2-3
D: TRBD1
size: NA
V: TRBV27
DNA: TGTGCCAGCAGCCATAACCGTGGGCGAGGGGGCGACACAGATACGCAGTATTTT
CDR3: CASSHNRGRGGDTDTQYF

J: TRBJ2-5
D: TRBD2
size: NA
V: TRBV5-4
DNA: TGTGCCAGCAGCTTGGGTCTAGCGGGTTGGGAGACCCAGTACTTC
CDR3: CASSLGLAGWETQYF

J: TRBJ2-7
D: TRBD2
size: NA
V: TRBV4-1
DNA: TGCGCCAGCAGCCAAGTTGAATCGAGCGGGGCGGTCCCCTACGAGCAGTACTTC
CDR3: CASSQVESSGAVPYEQYF

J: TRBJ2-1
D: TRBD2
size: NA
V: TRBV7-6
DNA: TGTGCCAGCAGCCCCTTTGGGCGGGAGGCTTTAACCTACAATGAGCAGTTCTTC
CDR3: CASSPFGREALTYNEQFF

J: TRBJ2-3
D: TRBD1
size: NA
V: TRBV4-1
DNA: TGCGCCAGCAGCCAAATTCCTTCAGGGACAGGCCGCACAGATACGCAGTATTTT
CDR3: CASSQIPSGTGRTDTQYF

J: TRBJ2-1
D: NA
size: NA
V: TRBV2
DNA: TGTGCCAGCCAACCCCGCGCTAGCCCCCCTAACAATGAGCAGTTCTTC
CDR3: CASQPRASPPNNEQFF

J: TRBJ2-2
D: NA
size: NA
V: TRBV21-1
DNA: TGTGCCAGCAGCAAAGGCAAGCCGGGACAGGGGGTTTCCGGGGAGCTGTTTTTT
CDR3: CASSKGKPGQGVSGELFF

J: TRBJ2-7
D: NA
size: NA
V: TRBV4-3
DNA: TGCGCCAGCAGCCAAGAAGCACGCGGTTACGAGCAGTACTTC
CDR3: CASSQEARGYEQYF

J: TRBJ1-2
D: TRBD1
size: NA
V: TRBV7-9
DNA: TGTGCCAGCAGCTTAGCCCTAACAGGGGGCCTCAACTATGGCTACACCTTC
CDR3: CASSLALTGGLNYGYTF

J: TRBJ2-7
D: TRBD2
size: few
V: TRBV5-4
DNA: TGTGCCAGCAGCCGAATGAGCGGGGGGCCCACCTACGAGCAGTACTTC
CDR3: CASSRMSGGPTYEQYF

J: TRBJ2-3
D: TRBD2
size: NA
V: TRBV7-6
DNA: TGTGCCAGCAGCCCTCGACTAGCGGGAGATACGCAGTATTTT
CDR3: CASSPRLAGDTQYF

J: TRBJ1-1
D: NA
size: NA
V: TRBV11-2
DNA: TGTGCCAGCAGCTTAGCAGGAACTGAAGCTTTCTTT
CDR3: CASSLAGTEAFF

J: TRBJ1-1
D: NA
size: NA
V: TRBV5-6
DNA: TGTGCCAGCAGCGCTAACCACCGGGCGGAGGGAGAAGCTTTCTTT
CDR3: CASSANHRAEGEAFF

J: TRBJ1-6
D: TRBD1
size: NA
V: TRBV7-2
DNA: TGTGCCAGCAGCTTAGAAGGGACAGGGTTTTCCTCCTATAATTCACCCCTCCACTTT
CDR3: CASSLEGTGFSSYNSPLHF

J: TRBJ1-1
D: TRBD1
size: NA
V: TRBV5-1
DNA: TGCGCCAGCAGAGGGGACAGCATGAACACTGAAGCTTTCTTT
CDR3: CASRGDSMNTEAFF

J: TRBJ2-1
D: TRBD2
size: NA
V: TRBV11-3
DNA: TGTGCCAGCAGCTTTAGCGGGAGTAACAATGAGCAGTTCTTC
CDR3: CASSFSGSNNEQFF

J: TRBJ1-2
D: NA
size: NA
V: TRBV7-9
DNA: TGTGCCAGCGCTCAGGACAGCCACTATGGCTACACCTTC
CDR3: CASAQDSHYGYTF

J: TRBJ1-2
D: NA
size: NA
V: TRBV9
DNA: TGTGCCAGCAGCTCTAGGGACATTTCTTCCTTC
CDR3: CASSSRDISSF

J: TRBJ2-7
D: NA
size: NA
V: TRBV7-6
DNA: TGTGCCAGCAGCTTAGCGGGGGCCGAGCAGTACTTC
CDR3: CASSLAGAEQYF

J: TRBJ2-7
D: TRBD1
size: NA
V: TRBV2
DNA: TGTGCCAGCAGTGCCTCGGACAGGGGCAGGATCTACGAGCAGTACTTC
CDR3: CASSASDRGRIYEQYF

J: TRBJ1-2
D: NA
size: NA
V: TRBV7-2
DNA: TGTGCCAGCAGCCCACGGAGGGGGGGCGCCTACTATGGCTACACCTTC
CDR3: CASSPRRGGAYYGYTF

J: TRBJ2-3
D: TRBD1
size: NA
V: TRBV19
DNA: TGTGCCAGTAGTATGGAACAGGGGTTCGCAGATACGCAGTATTTT
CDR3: CASSMEQGFADTQYF

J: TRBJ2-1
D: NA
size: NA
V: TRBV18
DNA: TGTGCCAGCTCTCGAGATCAGGTCTCTACTTTGAATGAGCAGTTCTTC
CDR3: CASSRDQVSTLNEQFF

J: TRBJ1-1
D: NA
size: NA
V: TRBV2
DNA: TGTGCCAGCAGCCCTAGCGGCAGGGTTAACACTGAAGCTTTCTTT
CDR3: CASSPSGRVNTEAFF

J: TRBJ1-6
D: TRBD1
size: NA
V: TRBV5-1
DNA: TGCGCCAGCAGCTCCACCCTTAGTGGGACAGCTGATGAGGGTCTCTCACCCCTCCACTTT
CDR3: CASSSTLSGTADEGLSPLHF

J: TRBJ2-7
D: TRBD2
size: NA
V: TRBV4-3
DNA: TGCGCCAGCAGCCAATTGACGGGGGGCTCCTACGAGCAGTACTTC
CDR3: CASSQLTGGSYEQYF

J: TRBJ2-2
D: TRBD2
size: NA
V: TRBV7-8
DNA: TGTGCCAGCAGCTCTATAGCGGGAGTGAACACCGGGGAGCTGTTTTTT
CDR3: CASSSIAGVNTGELFF

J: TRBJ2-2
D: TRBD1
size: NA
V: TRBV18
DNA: TGTGCCAGCTCACTGCGGACAGGAACGAACACCGGGGAGCTGTTTTTT
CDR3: CASSLRTGTNTGELFF

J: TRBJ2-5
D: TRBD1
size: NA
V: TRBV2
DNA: TGTGCCAGCAGTGAAACTGGACAGGGACACCAAGAGACCCAGTACTTC
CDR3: CASSETGQGHQETQYF

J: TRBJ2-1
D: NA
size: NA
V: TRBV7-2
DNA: TGTGCCAGCAGCGAACAGAGAAGAAAGTTCTTC
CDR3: CASSEQRRKFF

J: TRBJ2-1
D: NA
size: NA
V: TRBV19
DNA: TGTGCCAGTAGTAAGGTTGAGGGCGTCAATGAGCAGTTCTTC
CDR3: CASSKVEGVNEQFF

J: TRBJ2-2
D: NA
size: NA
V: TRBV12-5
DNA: TGTGCTAGTGGAGCCCCCGGGGAGCTGTTTTTT
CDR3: CASGAPGELFF

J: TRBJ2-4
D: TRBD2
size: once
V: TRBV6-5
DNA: TGTGCCAGCAGTAGGGGACTAGCACAGAAAAACATTCAGTACTTC
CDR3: CASSRGLAQKNIQYF

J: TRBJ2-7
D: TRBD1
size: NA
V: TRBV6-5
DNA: TGTGCCAGCAGTCGACAGGGGAGCGAGCAGTACTTC
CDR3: CASSRQGSEQYF

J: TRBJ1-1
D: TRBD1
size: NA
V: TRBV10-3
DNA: TGTGCCATCAGTCGACAGGGAGAGGGGTCGGGTCTAGCTTTCTTT
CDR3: CAISRQGEGSGLAFF